A selection of T cell receptor beta chains follows, all from one sample in a study of long-term antiretroviral therapy in people with HIV. Assay used: immunoSEQ multiplex PCR; TCRdb lists only in-frame clones, some missing. This table has 25,000 to 35,000 clones, about 94% appearing once. Sequencing was performed on unsorted PBMCs, taken roughly 6.5 years after starting antiretroviral therapy. The source of these receptors is a woman in her forties with HIV. Both conserved end residues are trimmed from each CDR3. A D gene is named only where the DNA matches it firmly. Size values are once, few and many counts, or a class for expanded clones, and some rows have none.

>.|TRBV7-9|.
ASSLQGSTTDTQY
>.|TRBV10-1|.
ASSESGRGRRDTQY
>.|TRBV2|.
ASSEALGAADEQY
>.|TRBV5-6|.
ASRKQGNQPQH
>TRBD1|TRBV5-1|.
ASSLEGASSYEQY
>.|TRBV7-9|once
ASSFSGGPTDTQY
>TRBD1|TRBV2|.
ASSSGQAVLLFEQY
>TRBD2|TRBV9|.
ASSVSGGPQETQY
>.|TRBV6-5|.
ASTKLGGRDEQY
>TRBD2|TRBV5-1|.
ASSVTNSGGLTGELF
>.|TRBV7-9|.
ASSSPGRSSYEQY
>TRBD1|TRBV2|.
ATGQGGSNQPQH
>TRBD1|TRBV9|.
ASSVEGDRTVY
>TRBD1|TRBV19|.
ASSDGTGRYTGELF
>TRBD1|TRBV7-8|.
ASSSVNLGQGSGNTIY
>.|TRBV6-5|.
ASSPRPNGYGYT
>.|TRBV5-5|.
ASSLVWGGQY
>.|TRBV4-3|.
ASSQEFGRAYEQY
>.|TRBV30|.
AWSVEWMGNTEAF
>TRBD1|TRBV2|.
ASRTGQGARGNQPQH
>TRBD1|TRBV19|.
ASRDSANSPLH
>.|TRBV5-5|.
ASSLDPQPIEQY
>TRBD1|TRBV19|.
ASSTWDSLSPLH
>.|TRBV5-6|.
ASSSFGDTQY
>.|TRBV14|.
ASSQDWFEGANYGYT
>TRBD2|TRBV19|.
ASSIVLAGGSSYEQY
>.|TRBV4-3|once
ASSQAGTPNTEAF
>TRBD2|TRBV5-1|.
ASSFSGGKDTQY
>TRBD1|TRBV6-5|.
ASRTGTGGEKLF
>TRBD1|TRBV6-6|.
ASSTGQGAFSPLH
>.|TRBV19|.
ASHSGWVSTDTQY
>TRBD1|TRBV7-8|.
ASSLMGTGAYEQY
>.|TRBV7-9|.
ASSLALGRVYNQPQH